This T cell receptor beta chain emerged from a study of blood T cell repertoires in COVID-19. On the study more broadly: Sites in the United States, Italy and Spain provided acute and convalescent COVID-19 samples. Sources were T cells, B-cell-depleted T cells, or PBMCs; the material itself was cDNA or gDNA.

Trimming at V came to 2 bases and at J to 7 bases, leaving 8 bases not matched to a gene. The CDR3 extends over 15 amino acids. Germline assignment: CDR1 MDHEN and CDR2 SYDVKM. Data came from immunoSEQ multiplex PCR; TCRdb stores just in-frame clones and leaves some out. Of some 400,000 clones listed, 90% were seen once; the top ten hold 6% to 7.5%. The TCR originated in a man between 18 and 35 years old with active or convalescent COVID-19. Sequenced input: peripheral blood. The gene calls are TRBV28 and TRBJ1-5, with TRBD1 matching over 7 bases. The CDR3 DNA sequence: TGTGCCAGCAGTTTAGGGGACAGAACGGGACAGCCCCAGCATTTT. Translating it yields CASSLGDRTGQPQHF.